This T cell receptor (beta chain) was retrieved from a study of T cells in Graves' hyperthyroidism and ophthalmopathy. Template material for amplifying TCR beta CDR3 regions consisted of RNA transcripts. Using the HTBI primer set, a first-round RT-PCR was run on the TCR CDR3. TCRdb re-derived calls from the multiplex PCR reads in MiXCR, one entry per CDR3 protein. The data contain around 380,000 distinct CDR3 sequences, approximately 13% of them singletons. The ends were cut back, 2 bases at V and 7 bases at J, with 11 bases in the middle. Germline V gene data show CDR1 as LGHNT and CDR2 as FRNRAP. The CDR3 consists of 13 residues. This clonotype was recorded many times.

This sequence originates from a man aged 30-40 years with Graves' hyperthyroidism that later progressed to Graves' ophthalmopathy. The rearrangement uses TRBV12-5 and TRBJ2-5; a weak D match, TRBD1 (6 bases). Sequencing was performed on blood. The CDR3 loop reads CASGLSGAVTQYF. DNA for the CDR3: TGTGCTAGTGGTTTGTCAGGGGCGGTGACCCAGTACTTC.